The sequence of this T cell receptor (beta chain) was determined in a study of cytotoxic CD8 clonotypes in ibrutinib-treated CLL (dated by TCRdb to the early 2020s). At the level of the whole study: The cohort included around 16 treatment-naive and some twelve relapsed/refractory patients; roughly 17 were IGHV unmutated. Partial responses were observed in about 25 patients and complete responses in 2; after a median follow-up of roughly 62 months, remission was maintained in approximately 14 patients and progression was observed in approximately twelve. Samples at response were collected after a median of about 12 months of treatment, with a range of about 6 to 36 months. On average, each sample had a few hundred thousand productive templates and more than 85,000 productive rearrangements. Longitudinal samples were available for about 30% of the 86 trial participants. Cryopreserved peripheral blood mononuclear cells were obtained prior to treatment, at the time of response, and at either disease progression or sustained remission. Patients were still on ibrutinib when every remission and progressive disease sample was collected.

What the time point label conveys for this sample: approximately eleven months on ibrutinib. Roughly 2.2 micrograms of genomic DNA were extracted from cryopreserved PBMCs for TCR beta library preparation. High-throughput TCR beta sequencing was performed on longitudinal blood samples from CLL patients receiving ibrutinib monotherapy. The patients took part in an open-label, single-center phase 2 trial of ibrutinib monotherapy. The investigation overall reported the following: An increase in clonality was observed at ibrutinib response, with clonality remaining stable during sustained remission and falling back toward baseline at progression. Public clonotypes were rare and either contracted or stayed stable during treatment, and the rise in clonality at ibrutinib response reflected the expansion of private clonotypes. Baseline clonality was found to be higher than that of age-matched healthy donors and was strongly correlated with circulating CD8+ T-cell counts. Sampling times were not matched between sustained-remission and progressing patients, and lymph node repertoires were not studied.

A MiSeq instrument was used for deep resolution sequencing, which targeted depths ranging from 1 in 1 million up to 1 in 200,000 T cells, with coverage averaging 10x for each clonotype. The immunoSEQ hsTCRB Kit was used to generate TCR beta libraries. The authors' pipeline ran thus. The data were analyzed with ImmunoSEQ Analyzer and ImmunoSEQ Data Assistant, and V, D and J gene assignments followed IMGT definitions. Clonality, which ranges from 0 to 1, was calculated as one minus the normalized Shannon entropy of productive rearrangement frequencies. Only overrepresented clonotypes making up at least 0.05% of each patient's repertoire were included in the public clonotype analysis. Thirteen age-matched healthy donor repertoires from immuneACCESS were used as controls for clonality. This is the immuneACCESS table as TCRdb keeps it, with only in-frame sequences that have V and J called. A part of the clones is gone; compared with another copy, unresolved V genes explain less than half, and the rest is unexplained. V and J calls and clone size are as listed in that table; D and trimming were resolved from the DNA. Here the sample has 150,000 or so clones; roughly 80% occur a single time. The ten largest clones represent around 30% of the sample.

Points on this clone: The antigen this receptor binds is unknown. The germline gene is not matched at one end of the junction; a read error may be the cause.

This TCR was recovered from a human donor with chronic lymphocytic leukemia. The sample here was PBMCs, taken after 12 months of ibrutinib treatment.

CDR3 sequence: CASSEDIVTSGRQETQYF. The nucleotide sequence is given as TGCGCCAGCAGCGAGGATATAGTGACTAGCGGGAGGCAAGAAACCCAGTACTTC. The chain is made from TRBV5-1 and TRBJ2-5; a stretch of 13 junction bases matches TRBD2. The CDR3 runs 18 amino acids, cysteine and phenylalanine included. Just CDR3 DNA is preserved here, 54 bases in frame from base 1. Sequences SGHRS (CDR1) and YFSETQ (CDR2) are obtained from the germline V gene.